The rows below give T cell receptor beta chains drawn from one sample of a study of post-analysis software for immune sequencing data. TCRdb redid the calling of the PCR reads with MiXCR, one entry per CDR3 protein. Counted here are about 760,000 distinct CDR3 sequences, less than 35% occurring once; the ten biggest clones make up around 0.55%. The specimen was blood. The receptor source for this set is a girl aged 5-17 years with multiple sclerosis. Each CDR3 is given with its conserved first and last residue. The D gene is left open where the match is weak. Not all rows give a size; the values are once, few, many and, for expanded clones, a class.

size: -; D: -; V: TRBV20-1; J: TRBJ2-3; CDR3: CSADGRPTDTQYF
size: -; D: -; V: TRBV27; J: TRBJ1-5; CDR3: CASSSVSSNQPQHF
size: few; D: -; V: TRBV18; J: TRBJ2-1; CDR3: CASSPTIASDEQFF
size: -; D: -; V: TRBV7-9; J: TRBJ1-6; CDR3: CASSLARDNSPLHF
size: -; D: -; V: TRBV12-3/TRBV12-4; J: TRBJ1-1; CDR3: CASSMGGMNTEAFF
size: -; D: TRBD2; V: TRBV6-6; J: TRBJ2-3; CDR3: CASSPWGGTQYF
size: -; D: -; V: TRBV20-1; J: TRBJ1-4; CDR3: CSAGRVGEKPFF
size: -; D: -; V: TRBV10-3; J: TRBJ2-7; CDR3: CAISEGRGMGEQYF
size: few; D: -; V: TRBV20-1; J: TRBJ2-5; CDR3: CSASYGQETQYF
size: -; D: TRBD1; V: TRBV20-1; J: TRBJ1-2; CDR3: CSAGTGFNYGYTF
size: few; D: -; V: TRBV19; J: TRBJ2-6; CDR3: CASSILQRSSGANVLTF
size: -; D: TRBD1; V: TRBV24-1; J: TRBJ2-1; CDR3: CATSDPGTGANEQFF
size: many; D: -; V: TRBV20-1; J: TRBJ2-7; CDR3: CSAPGQNSYEQYF
size: many; D: -; V: TRBV7-9; J: TRBJ1-2; CDR3: CASSLGPGNYGYTF
size: -; D: TRBD1; V: TRBV7-9; J: TRBJ1-1; CDR3: CASSQTGGKAFF
size: -; D: TRBD2; V: TRBV15; J: TRBJ2-1; CDR3: CATSRGNRDYRSWEQFF
size: -; D: -; V: TRBV9; J: TRBJ2-5; CDR3: CASSPWGGDRPKETQYF
size: few; D: -; V: TRBV7-6; J: TRBJ1-4; CDR3: CASSLEISRGLGEKLFF